The clone carrying this T cell receptor beta chain has just a few counts. This sample was taken from a study of tumor-infiltrating lymphocytes in oesophageal squamous cell carcinoma. MiXCR was run by TCRdb on the reads, yielding one entry per CDR3 protein. The sample yields more than 10,000 distinct CDR3 sequences, 58% seen once. Germline values: CDR1 DFQATT, CDR2 SNEGSKA (reference sequence). V shed 6 bases and J 2 bases; nucleotides not matched to a gene: 7. The CDR3 is made up of 14 amino acids. Sample: blood. The TCR originated in a female donor with esophageal squamous cell carcinoma. The chain couples TRBV20-1 to TRBJ1-2; TRBD1 agrees at 9 bases. The CDR3 region has the DNA TGCAGTGCAACCCCCGGGACAGGGAACTATGGCTACACCTTC. Translation gives CSATPGTGNYGYTF.